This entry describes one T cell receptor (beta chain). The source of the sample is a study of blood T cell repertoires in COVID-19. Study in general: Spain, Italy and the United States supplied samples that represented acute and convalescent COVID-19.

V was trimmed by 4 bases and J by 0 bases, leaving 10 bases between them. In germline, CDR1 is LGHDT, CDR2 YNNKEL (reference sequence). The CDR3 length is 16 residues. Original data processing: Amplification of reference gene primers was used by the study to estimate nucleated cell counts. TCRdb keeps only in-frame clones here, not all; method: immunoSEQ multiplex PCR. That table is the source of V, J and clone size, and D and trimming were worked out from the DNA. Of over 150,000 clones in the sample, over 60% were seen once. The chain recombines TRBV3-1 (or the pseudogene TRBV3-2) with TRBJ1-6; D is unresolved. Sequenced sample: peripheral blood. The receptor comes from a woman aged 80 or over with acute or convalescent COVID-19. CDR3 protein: CASSLPPGSYNSPLHF. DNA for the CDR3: TGTGCCAGCAGCCTCCCACCGGGCTCCTATAATTCACCCCTCCACTTT.